This is a list of T cell receptor beta chains from one sample in a study of memory CD4+ T cells and cytomegalovirus serostatus. Profiled with immunoSEQ multiplex PCR; TCRdb holds only in-frame clones, not every one. The data show approximately 88,000 clones, 80% seen once. The sequencing sample was made of memory CD4+ T cells from blood. The receptors were sampled from an adult in good health and CMV-seropositive. Both conserved end residues are part of each CDR3. The D gene is left open where the match is weak.

CDR3nt: TGTGCCAGCTACGGACGCGGAACTAATGAAAAACTGTTTTTT
CDR3aa: CASYGRGTNEKLFF
d_gene: -
v_gene: TRBV28
j_gene: TRBJ1-4

CDR3nt: TGCGCCAGCAGCTTGGACCCCCTGCGGAGCGGAAACACCATATATTTT
CDR3aa: CASSLDPLRSGNTIYF
d_gene: -
v_gene: TRBV5-1
j_gene: TRBJ1-3

CDR3nt: TGTGCCAGCAGTGCCGAGGGGCGGGAGGGACGGGGCAATGAGCAGTTCTTC
CDR3aa: CASSAEGREGRGNEQFF
d_gene: TRBD2
v_gene: TRBV27
j_gene: TRBJ2-1

CDR3nt: TGTGCCAGCAGAAGAGGGGGAGGGTCCTACGAGCAGTACTTC
CDR3aa: CASRRGGGSYEQYF
d_gene: -
v_gene: TRBV7-8
j_gene: TRBJ2-7

CDR3nt: TGTGCCAGCAGCGGCGGAGGGGTAGCGGAAAAACTGTTTTTT
CDR3aa: CASSGGGVAEKLFF
d_gene: -
v_gene: TRBV9
j_gene: TRBJ1-4

CDR3nt: TGTGCCAGCTCACCGGACAGACGGGCGCCCCAGCATTTT
CDR3aa: CASSPDRRAPQHF
d_gene: -
v_gene: TRBV18
j_gene: TRBJ1-5

CDR3nt: TGTGCCAGCAGCTTAGCCGGACAGCTAGAGACCCAGTACTTC
CDR3aa: CASSLAGQLETQYF
d_gene: -
v_gene: TRBV11-2
j_gene: TRBJ2-5

CDR3nt: TGTGCCAGCAGCCAGTACCCTAATCAGCCCCAGCATTTT
CDR3aa: CASSQYPNQPQHF
d_gene: -
v_gene: TRBV7-2
j_gene: TRBJ1-5

CDR3nt: TGTGCCTGGGAGGGACACTCGAACACTGAAGCTTTCTTT
CDR3aa: CAWEGHSNTEAFF
d_gene: -
v_gene: TRBV30
j_gene: TRBJ1-1

CDR3nt: TGTGCCAGCAGCCAAGGGACAGGGGGCAACACCGGGGAGCTGTTTTTT
CDR3aa: CASSQGTGGNTGELFF
d_gene: TRBD1
v_gene: TRBV4-2
j_gene: TRBJ2-2

CDR3nt: TGTGCCAGCATGCCCCCAGGGGGCCAAGAGACCCAGTACTTC
CDR3aa: CASMPPGGQETQYF
d_gene: TRBD1
v_gene: TRBV28
j_gene: TRBJ2-5